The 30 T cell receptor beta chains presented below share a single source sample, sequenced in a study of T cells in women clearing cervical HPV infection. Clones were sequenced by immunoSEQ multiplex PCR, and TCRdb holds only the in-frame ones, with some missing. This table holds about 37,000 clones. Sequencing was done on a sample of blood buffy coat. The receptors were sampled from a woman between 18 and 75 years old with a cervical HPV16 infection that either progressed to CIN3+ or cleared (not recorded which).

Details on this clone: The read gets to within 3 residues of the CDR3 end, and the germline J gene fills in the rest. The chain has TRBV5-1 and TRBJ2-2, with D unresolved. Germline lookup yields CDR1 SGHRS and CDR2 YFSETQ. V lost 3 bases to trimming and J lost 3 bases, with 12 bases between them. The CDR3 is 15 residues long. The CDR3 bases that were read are TGCGCCAGCAGCTCTGATCAGAGATACACCGGGGAG. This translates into CASSSDQRYTGE. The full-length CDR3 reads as CASSSDQRYTGELFF.

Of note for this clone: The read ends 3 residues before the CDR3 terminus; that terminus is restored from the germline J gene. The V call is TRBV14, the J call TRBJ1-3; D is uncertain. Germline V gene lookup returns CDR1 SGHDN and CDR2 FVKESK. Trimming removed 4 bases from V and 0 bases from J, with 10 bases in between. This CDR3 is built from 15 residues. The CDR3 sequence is CASSPTRYSGNTIYF. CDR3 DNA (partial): TGTGCCAGCAGCCCCACAAGATACTCTGGAAACACC. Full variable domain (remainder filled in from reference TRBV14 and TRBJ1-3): EAGVTQFPSHSVIEKGQTVTLRCDPISGHDNLYWYRRVMGKEIKFLLHFVKESKQDESGMPNNRFLAERTGGTYSTLKVQPAELEDSGVYFCASSPTRYSGNTIYFGEGSWLTVV.

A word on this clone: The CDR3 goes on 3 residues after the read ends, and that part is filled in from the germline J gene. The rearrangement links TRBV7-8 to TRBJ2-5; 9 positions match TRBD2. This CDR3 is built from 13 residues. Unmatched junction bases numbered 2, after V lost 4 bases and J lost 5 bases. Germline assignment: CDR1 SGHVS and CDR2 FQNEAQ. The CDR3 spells CASSSSGGETQYF. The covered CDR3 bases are TGTGCCAGCAGCTCGAGCGGGGGGGAGACC.

CDR3 bases read: TGTGCCAGCAGTTGGACTAGCGGGAGGAAGACAGATACG. This encodes CASSWTSGRKTDT. From start to end, the CDR3 is CASSWTSGRKTDTQYF. The chain recombines TRBV12-3 or TRBV12-4 with TRBJ2-3; 14 bases are shared with TRBD2. The CDR3 end lies 3 residues beyond the end of the read and is filled in from the germline J gene. The CDR3 covers 16 residues. Trimming took 4 bases from V and 3 from J; bases not matched to a gene: 3.

CDR3: CSASFYRPGGTDTQYF. The part of the CDR3 DNA that was read is TGCAGTGCTAGTTTTTACCGTCCGGGGGGCACAGATACG. This rearrangement joins TRBV20-1 to TRBJ2-3; TRBD2 is a possible D gene (6 bases). The missing CDR3 end, 3 residues past where the read stops, is filled in from the germline J gene. V gave up 3 bases and J gave up 1 base, with 17 bases separating them. CDR1 and CDR2 (germline): DFQATT, SNEGSKA (reference sequence). The CDR3 runs to 16 residues.

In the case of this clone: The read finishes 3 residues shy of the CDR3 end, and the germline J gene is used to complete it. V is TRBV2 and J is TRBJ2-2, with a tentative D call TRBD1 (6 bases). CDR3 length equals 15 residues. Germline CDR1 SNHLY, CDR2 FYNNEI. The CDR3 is CASSPRTASGSPLFF. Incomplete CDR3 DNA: TGTGCCAGCAGTCCAAGGACAGCCTCGGGTTCACCG.

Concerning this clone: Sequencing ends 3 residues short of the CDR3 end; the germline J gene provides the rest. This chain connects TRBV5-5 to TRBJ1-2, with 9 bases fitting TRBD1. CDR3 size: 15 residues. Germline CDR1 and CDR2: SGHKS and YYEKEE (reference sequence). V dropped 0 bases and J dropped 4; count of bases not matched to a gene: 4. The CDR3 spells CASSLGQGGPYGYTF. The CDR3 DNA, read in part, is TGTGCCAGCAGCTTGGGACAGGGGGGCCCCTATGGC. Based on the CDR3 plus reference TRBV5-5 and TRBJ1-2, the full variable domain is DAGVTQSPTHLIKTRGQQVTLRCSPISGHKSVSWYQQVLGQGPQFIFQYYEKEERGRGNFPDRFSARQFPNYSSELNVNALLLGDSALYLCASSLGQGGPYGYTFGSGTRLTVV.

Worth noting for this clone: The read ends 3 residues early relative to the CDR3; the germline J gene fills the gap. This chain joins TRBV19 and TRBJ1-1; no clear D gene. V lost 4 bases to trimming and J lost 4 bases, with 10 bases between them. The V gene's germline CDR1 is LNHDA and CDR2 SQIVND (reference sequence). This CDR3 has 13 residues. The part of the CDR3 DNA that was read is TGTGCCAGTAGTAGCGGGTCGACCACTGAA. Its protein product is CASSSGSTTE. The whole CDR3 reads CASSSGSTTEAFF.

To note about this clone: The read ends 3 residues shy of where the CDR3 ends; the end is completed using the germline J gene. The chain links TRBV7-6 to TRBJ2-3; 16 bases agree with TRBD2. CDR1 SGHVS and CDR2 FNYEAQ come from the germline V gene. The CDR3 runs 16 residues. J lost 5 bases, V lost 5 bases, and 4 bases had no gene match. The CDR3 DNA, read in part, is TGTGCCAGCAGCCAGGGACTAGCGGGGGGGCAAGATACG. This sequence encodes CASSQGLAGGQDT. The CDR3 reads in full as CASSQGLAGGQDTQYF. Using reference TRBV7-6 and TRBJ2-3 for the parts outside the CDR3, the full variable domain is GAGVSQSPRYKVTKRGQDVALRCDPISGHVSLYWYRQALGQGPEFLTYFNYEAQQDKSGLPNDRFSAERPEGSISTLTIQRTEQRDSAMYRCASSQGLAGGQDTQYFGPGTRLTVL.

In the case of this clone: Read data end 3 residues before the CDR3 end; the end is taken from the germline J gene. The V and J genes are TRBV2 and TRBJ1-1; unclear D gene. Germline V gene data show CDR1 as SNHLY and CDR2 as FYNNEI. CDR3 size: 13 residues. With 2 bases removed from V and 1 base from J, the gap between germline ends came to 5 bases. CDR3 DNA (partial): TGTGCCAGCAGTGAACAGGAGAACACTGAA. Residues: CASSEQENTE. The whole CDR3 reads CASSEQENTEAFF.

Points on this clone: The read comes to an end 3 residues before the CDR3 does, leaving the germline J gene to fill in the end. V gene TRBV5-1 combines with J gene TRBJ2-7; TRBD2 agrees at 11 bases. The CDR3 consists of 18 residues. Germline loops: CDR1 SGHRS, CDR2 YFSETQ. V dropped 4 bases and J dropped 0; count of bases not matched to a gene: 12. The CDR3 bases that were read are TGCGCCAGCAGCCCCCGACCCTTAGCGGGAGGGAGCTCCTACGAG. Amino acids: CASSPRPLAGGSSYE. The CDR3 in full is CASSPRPLAGGSSYEQYF.

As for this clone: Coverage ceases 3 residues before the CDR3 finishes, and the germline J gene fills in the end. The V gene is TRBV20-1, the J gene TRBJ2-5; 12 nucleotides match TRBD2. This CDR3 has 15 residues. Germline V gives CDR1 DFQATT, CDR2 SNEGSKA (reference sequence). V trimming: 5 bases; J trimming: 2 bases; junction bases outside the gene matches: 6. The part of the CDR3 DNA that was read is TGCAGTGCTCCCCGGACTAGCGGGACACAAGAGACC. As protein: CSAPRTSGTQET. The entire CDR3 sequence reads CSAPRTSGTQETQYF.

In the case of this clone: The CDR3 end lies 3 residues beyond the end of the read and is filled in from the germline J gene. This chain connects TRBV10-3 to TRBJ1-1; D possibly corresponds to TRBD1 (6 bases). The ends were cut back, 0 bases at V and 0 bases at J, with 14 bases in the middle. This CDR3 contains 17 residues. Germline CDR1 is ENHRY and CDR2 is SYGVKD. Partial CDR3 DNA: TGTGCCATCAGTGAGTCGAGCGGCAGGGGCATGAACACTGAA. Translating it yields CAISESSGRGMNTE. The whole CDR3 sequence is CAISESSGRGMNTEAFF.

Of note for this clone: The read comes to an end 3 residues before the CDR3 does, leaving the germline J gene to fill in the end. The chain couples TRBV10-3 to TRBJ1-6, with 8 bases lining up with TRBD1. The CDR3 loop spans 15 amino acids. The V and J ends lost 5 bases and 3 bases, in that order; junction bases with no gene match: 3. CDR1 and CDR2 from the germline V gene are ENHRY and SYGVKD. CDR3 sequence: CAISSGGDYNSPLHF. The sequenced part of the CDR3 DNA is TGTGCCATCAGTTCAGGGGGCGACTATAATTCACCC.

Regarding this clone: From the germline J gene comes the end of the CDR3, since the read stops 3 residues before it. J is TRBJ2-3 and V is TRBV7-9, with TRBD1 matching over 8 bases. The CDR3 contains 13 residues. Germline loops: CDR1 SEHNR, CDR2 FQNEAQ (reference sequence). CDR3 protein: CASSKGTGGTQYF. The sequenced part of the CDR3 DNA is TGTGCCAGCAGCAAGGGGACAGGAGGGACG.

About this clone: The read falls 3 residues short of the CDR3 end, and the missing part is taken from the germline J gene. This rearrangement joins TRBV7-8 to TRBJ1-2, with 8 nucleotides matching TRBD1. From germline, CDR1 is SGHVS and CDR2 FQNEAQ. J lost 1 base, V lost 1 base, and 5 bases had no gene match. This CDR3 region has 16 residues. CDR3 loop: CASSLGRGRINYGYTF. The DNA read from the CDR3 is TGTGCCAGCAGCTTAGGCAGGGGGCGTATTAACTATGGC.

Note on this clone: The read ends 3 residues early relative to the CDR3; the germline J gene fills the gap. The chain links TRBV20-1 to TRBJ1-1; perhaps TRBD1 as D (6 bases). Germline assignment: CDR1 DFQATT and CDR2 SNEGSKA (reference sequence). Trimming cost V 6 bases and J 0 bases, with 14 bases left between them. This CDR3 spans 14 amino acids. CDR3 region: CSAPDSLMNTEAFF. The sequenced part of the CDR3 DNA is TGCAGTGCCCCGGACAGCCTAATGAACACTGAA.

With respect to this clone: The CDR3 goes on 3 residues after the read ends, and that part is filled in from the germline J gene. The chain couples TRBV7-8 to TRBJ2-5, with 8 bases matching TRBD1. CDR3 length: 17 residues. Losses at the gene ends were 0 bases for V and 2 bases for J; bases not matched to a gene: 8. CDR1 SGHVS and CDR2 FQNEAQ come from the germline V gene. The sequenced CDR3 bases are TGTGCCAGCAGCTTAGCGTGGGGGACAGGAGGTCAAGAGACC. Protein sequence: CASSLAWGTGGQET. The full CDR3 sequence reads CASSLAWGTGGQETQYF.

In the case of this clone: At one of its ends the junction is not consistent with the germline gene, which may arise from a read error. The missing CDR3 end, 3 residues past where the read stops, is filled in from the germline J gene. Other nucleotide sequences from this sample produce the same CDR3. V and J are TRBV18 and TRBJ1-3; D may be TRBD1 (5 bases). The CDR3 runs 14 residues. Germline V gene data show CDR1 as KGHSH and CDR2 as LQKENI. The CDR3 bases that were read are TGTGCCAGCTCACAAGGGGCGGTTGGAAACACT. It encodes CASSQGAVGNT. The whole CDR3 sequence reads CASSQGAVGNTIYF.

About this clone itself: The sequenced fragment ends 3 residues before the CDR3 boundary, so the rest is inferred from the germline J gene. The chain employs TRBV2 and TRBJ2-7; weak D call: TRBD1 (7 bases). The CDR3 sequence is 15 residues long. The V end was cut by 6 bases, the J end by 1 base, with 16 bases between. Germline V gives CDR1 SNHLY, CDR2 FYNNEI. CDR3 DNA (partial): TGTGCCAGCAGGGGAGACAGGGAGGATTCCTACGAG. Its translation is CASRGDREDSYE. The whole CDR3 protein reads CASRGDREDSYEQYF.

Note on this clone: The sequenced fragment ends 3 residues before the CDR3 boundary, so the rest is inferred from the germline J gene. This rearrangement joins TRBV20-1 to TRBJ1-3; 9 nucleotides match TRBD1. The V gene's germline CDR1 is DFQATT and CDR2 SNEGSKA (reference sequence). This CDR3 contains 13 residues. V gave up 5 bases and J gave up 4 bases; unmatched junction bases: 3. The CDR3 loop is CSAGTGPGNTIYF. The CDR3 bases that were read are TGCAGTGCTGGGACAGGGCCCGGAAACACC.

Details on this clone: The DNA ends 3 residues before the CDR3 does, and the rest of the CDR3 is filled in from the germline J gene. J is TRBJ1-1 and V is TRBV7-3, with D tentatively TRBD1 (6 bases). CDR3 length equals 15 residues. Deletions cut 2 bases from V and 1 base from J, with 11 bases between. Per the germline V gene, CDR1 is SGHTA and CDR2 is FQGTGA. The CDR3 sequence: CASSLGGAPNTEAFF. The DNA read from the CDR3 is TGTGCCAGCAGCTTAGGGGGGGCCCCGAACACTGAA. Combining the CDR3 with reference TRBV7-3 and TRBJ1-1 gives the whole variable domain GAGVSQTPSNKVTEKGKYVELRCDPISGHTALYWYRQSLGQGPEFLIYFQGTGAADDSGLPNDRFFAVRPEGSVSTLKIQRTERGDSAVYLCASSLGGAPNTEAFFGQGTRLTVV.

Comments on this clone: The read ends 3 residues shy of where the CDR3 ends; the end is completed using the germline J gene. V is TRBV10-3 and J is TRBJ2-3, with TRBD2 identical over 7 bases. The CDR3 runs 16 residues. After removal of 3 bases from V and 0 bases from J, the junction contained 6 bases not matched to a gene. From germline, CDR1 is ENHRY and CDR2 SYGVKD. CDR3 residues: CAISDYQRGSTDTQYF. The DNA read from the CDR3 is TGTGCCATCAGTGATTACCAGCGGGGAAGCACAGATACG.

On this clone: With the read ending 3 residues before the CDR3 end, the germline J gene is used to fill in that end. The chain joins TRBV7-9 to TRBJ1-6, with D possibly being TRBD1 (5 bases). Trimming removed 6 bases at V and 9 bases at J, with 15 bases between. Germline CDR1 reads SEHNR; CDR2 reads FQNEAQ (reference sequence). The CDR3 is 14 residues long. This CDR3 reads CASSSQGESSPLHF. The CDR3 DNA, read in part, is TGTGCCAGCAGTTCCCAGGGAGAGAGTTCACCC.

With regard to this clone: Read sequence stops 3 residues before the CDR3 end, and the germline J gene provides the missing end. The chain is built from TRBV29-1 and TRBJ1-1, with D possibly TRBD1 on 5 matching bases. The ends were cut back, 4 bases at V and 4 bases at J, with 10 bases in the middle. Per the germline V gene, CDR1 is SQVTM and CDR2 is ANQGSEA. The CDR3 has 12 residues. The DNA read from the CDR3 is TGCAGCGTTGCCAGGGTTGGCACTGAA. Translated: CSVARVGTE. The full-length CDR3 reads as CSVARVGTEAFF.

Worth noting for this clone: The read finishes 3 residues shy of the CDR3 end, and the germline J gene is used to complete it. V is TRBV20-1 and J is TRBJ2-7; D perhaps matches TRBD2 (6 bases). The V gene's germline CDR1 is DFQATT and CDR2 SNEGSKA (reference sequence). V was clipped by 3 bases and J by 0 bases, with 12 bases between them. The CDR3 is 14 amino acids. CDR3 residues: CSASGAGSSYEQYF. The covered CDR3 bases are TGCAGTGCTAGCGGTGCGGGGAGCTCCTACGAG.

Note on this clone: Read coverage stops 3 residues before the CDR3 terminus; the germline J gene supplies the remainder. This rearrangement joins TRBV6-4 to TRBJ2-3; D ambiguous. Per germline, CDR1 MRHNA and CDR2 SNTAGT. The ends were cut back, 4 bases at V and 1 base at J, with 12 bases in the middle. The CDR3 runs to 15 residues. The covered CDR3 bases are TGTGCCAGCAGTGTTAACCTGTTAGGCACAGATACG. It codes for CASSVNLLGTDT. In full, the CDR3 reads CASSVNLLGTDTQYF.

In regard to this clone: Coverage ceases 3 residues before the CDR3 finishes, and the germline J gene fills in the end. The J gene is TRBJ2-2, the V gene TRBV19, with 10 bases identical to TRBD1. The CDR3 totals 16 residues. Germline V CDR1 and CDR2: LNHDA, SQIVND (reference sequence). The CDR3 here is CASTDYGDRGNEKLFF. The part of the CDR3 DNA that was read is TGTGCCAGTACCGATTATGGGGACAGGGGTAACGAAAAG.

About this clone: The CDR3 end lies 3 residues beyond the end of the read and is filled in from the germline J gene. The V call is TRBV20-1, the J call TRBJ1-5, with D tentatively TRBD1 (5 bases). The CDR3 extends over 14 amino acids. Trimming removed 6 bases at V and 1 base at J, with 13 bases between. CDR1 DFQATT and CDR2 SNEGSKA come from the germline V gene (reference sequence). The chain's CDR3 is CSAAVGGSNQPQHF. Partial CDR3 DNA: TGCAGTGCCGCCGTGGGGGGGAGCAATCAGCCC.

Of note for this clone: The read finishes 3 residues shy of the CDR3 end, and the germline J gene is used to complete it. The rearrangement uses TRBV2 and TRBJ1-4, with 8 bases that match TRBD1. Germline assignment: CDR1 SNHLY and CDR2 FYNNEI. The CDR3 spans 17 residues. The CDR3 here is CASSASGTGSVWSPLFF. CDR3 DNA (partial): TGTGCCAGCAGTGCCTCCGGGACAGGCTCAGTATGGTCACCA.